Below are 29 T cell receptor beta chains sequenced from a single sample in a study of post-analysis software for immune sequencing data. General observations from the study: Four or five TRBV segments (TRBV5-6, TRBV5-1 and TRBV20-1 among them) occurred more frequently in patients than in controls.

cDNA libraries for TCR beta contained unique molecular identifiers. Each CDR3 protein gets one entry after TCRdb re-called the PCR reads with MiXCR. Of approximately 570,000 distinct CDR3 sequences listed, roughly 46% are singletons. These receptors have no known antigen. Material for sequencing was blood. The source is a girl aged 5 to 17 with multiple sclerosis.

The chain joins TRBV20-1 to TRBJ2-1, with D perhaps matching TRBD2 (6 bases). This CDR3 has 13 residues. The germline gives CDR1 DFQATT, CDR2 SNEGSKA (reference sequence). V lost 2 bases and J lost 5, with 10 bases in between. CDR3 sequence (DNA): TGCAGTGCTAGACATTCTAGCGACAATGAGCAGTTCTTC. This codes for CSARHSSDNEQFF.

The chain joins TRBV11-3 to TRBJ2-4, with TRBD1 matching over 9 bases. The V and J ends lost 3 bases and 3 bases, in that order; junction bases with no gene match: 6. This CDR3 comprises 16 residues. Germline V gives CDR1 SGHNT, CDR2 YENEEA. The CDR3 protein is CASSFAGTGNKNIQYF. CDR3 DNA sequence: TGTGCCAGCAGCTTCGCCGGGACAGGGAACAAAAACATTCAGTACTTC.

This clonotype was found once. The chain carries TRBV5-1 and TRBJ2-3; TRBD2 might be the D (6 bases). Germline CDR1 SGHRS, CDR2 YFSETQ. The CDR3 covers 16 residues. V was cut by 3 bases and J by 5 bases, with 19 bases left in between. The DNA of the CDR3 is TGCGCCAGCAGCTCCGGGACTCAAACAGTGGTAGATACGCAGTATTTT. Its protein product is CASSSGTQTVVDTQYF.

This rearrangement joins TRBV20-1 to TRBJ2-3; 7 nucleotides match TRBD2. The germline V gene has CDR1 DFQATT and CDR2 SNEGSKA (reference sequence). V trimming: 5 bases; J trimming: 6 bases; junction bases outside the gene matches: 11. The CDR3 consists of 14 residues. The CDR3 here is CSAFLAAKPDTQYF. In DNA form, the CDR3 reads TGCAGTGCTTTTCTAGCGGCTAAGCCCGATACGCAGTATTTT.

The chain is built from TRBV2 and TRBJ2-7; D gene ambiguous. The better agreement between TRBJ2-5 and the DNA end casts doubt on the J call. Germline-derived CDR1 and CDR2 are SNHLY and FYNNEI. The CDR3 is 11 residues long. The CDR3 reads CASSELQTQYF. For the CDR3, the DNA is TGTGCCAGCAGTGAACTCCAGACCCAGTACTTC.

The V call is TRBV12-3 or TRBV12-4, the J call TRBJ2-5, with 10 bases fitting TRBD2. The CDR3 runs to 15 residues. Germline trimming cut 3 bases from V and 4 bases from J; bases unmatched to any gene: 5. The CDR3 DNA sequence: TGTGCCAGCAGTTTCAATAGCGGGGGGTCAGAGACCCAGTACTTC. As protein: CASSFNSGGSETQYF.

The chain carries TRBV5-1 and TRBJ2-1, with 7 nucleotides matching TRBD2. V dropped 1 base and J dropped 3; count of bases not matched to a gene: 7. The CDR3 length is 16 residues. CDR1 and CDR2 (germline): SGHRS, YFSETQ. The CDR3 region has the DNA TGCGCCAGCAGCTTGTCTGCGGGAGTACGCTACAATGAGCAGTTCTTC. This sequence encodes CASSLSAGVRYNEQFF.

V usage is TRBV12-3 or TRBV12-4 and J usage is TRBJ2-5; possible D gene TRBD2, 5 bases. The DNA end is a closer match to TRBJ2-7, so the J assignment may be wrong. The CDR3 is 12 amino acids. The CDR3, as DNA: TGTGCCAGCAGCAGAAGGAGGCACGAGCAGTACTTC. The encoded protein is CASSRRRHEQYF.

As for this clonotype: One junction end does not reproduce the germline sequence, and a read error may be involved. This chain uses TRBV4-1 with TRBJ1-1, with D tentatively TRBD1 (6 bases). The CDR3 runs 12 residues. Germline values: CDR1 MGHRA, CDR2 YSYEKL. The CDR3 here is CVSGGGGTEAFF. The CDR3 DNA is TGCGTCAGCGGAGGGGGTGGCACTGAAGCTTTCTTT.

This chain links TRBV10-3 with TRBJ1-1; possibly TRBD1 for D (6 bases). The CDR3 runs to 16 residues. Trimming shortened V by 3 bases and J by 0 bases, and 14 bases separated the two germline ends. In germline, CDR1 is ENHRY, CDR2 SYGVKD. In DNA form, the CDR3 reads TGTGCCATCAGTGAACCGGGAGGGGGGATGAACACTGAAGCTTTCTTT. Its translation: CAISEPGGGMNTEAFF.

V and J are TRBV15 and TRBJ2-7, with TRBD1 identical over 10 bases. Trimming removed 3 bases from V and 0 bases from J; junction bases left unmatched: 2. There are 15 residues in the CDR3. Germline V gene data show CDR1 as LNHNV and CDR2 as YYDKDF (reference sequence). Here the CDR3 reads CATSSRDRGSYEQYF. CDR3 DNA: TGTGCCACCAGCAGCCGGGACAGGGGCTCCTACGAGCAGTACTTC.

This clonotype was observed a single time. Mismatch with germline at one junction end may stem from a read error. V gene TRBV20-1 combines with J gene TRBJ1-2; TRBD1 is a possible D gene (5 bases). This CDR3 is built from 16 residues. Germline V gene data show CDR1 as DFQATT and CDR2 as SNEGSKA (reference sequence). The CDR3 reads CSAPSSGGGAENGYTF. The DNA for the CDR3 is TGCAGTGCGCCCTCGTCGGGAGGAGGGGCGGAGAATGGTTACACCTTC.

The chain employs TRBV6-2 or TRBV6-3 and TRBJ2-5; D possibly corresponds to TRBD1 (6 bases). This CDR3 region has 12 residues. The V gene's germline CDR1 is MNHEY and CDR2 SVGEGT. Trimming removed 6 bases at V and 5 bases at J, with 10 bases between. The CDR3 region is CASRDSSETQYF. CDR3 DNA sequence: TGTGCCAGCAGGGACAGTTCGGAGACCCAGTACTTC.

This chain connects TRBV28 to TRBJ2-7, with 8 bases identical to TRBD2. The CDR3 is made up of 14 amino acids. The V segment lost 2 bases and the J segment 5 bases; nucleotides outside the gene matches: 5. CDR1 MDHEN and CDR2 SYDVKM come from the germline V gene. CDR3 coding DNA: TGTGCCAGCAGTTTAACTAGCGGCTGGGACGAGCAGTACTTC. This gives the protein CASSLTSGWDEQYF. The full variable domain, with the rest looked up from reference TRBV28 and TRBJ2-7, is DVKVTQSSRYLVKRTGEKVFLECVQDMDHENMFWYRQDPGLGLRLIYFSYDVKMKEKGDIPEGYSVSREKKERFSLILESASTNQTSMYLCASSLTSGWDEQYFGPGTRLTVT.

The gene calls are TRBV3-1 and TRBJ1-4, with D possibly being TRBD1 (5 bases). V was cut by 1 base and J by 8 bases, with 20 bases left in between. Germline CDR1 is LGHDT and CDR2 is YNNKEL (reference sequence). This CDR3 region has 17 residues. The CDR3 DNA sequence: TGTGCCAGCAGCCAAGTTCTATTGAGGGGCGGATCAGAAAAACTGTTTTTT. This gives the protein CASSQVLLRGGSEKLFF.

This chain links TRBV28 with TRBJ1-2, with 9 bases that match TRBD1. Germline V gene lookup returns CDR1 MDHEN and CDR2 SYDVKM. V gave up 5 bases and J gave up 8 bases; unmatched junction bases: 12. This CDR3 contains 15 residues. DNA for the CDR3: TGTGCCAGCAGTCCCGGGACAGGGTATAGAGCGGGCTACACCTTC. This encodes CASSPGTGYRAGYTF.

The chain has TRBV7-9 and TRBJ2-5; D is possibly TRBD1 (6 bases). The germline V gene encodes CDR1 SEHNR and CDR2 FQNEAQ (reference sequence). V lost 5 bases, J lost 10 bases, and 23 bases lay in between. The CDR3 totals 15 residues. DNA for the CDR3: TGTGCCAGCAGCCAAAAGTTACAACCAGGGGATGACCAGTACTTC. This sequence encodes CASSQKLQPGDDQYF.

This chain uses TRBV30 with TRBJ2-1; D not certain. Near its end, the DNA agrees better with TRBJ2-7, so the J call may be wrong. Germline V gene lookup returns CDR1 GTSNPN and CDR2 SVGIG (reference sequence). The CDR3 contains 15 residues. The CDR3 DNA sequence: TGTGCCTGGAGTGATGTGTGGCGGACCTACAATGAGCAGTACTTC. Encoded protein: CAWSDVWRTYNEQYF.

The CDR3 reads CASSDRVSEQFF. Here the CDR3 DNA reads TGTGCCAGCAGTGACAGGGTGAGCGAGCAGTTCTTC. The gene calls are TRBV12-3 or TRBV12-4 and TRBJ2-1; TRBD1 matches 7 bases. CDR3 length: 12 residues. V trimming: 5 bases; J trimming: 10 bases; junction bases outside the gene matches: 5.

V usage is TRBV5-6 and J usage is TRBJ2-4, with TRBD2 identical over 7 bases. Germline CDR1 reads SGHDT; CDR2 reads YYEEEE. CDR3 length equals 14 residues. J lost 3 bases, V lost 4 bases, and 4 bases had no gene match. The CDR3 DNA sequence: TGTGCCAGCAGCGGGGGACTACTCAAAAACATTCAGTACTTC. This codes for CASSGGLLKNIQYF.

V and J are TRBV4-2 and TRBJ2-1; possible D gene TRBD2, 6 bases. Per germline, CDR1 LGHNA and CDR2 YNFKEQ. The CDR3 sequence is 16 residues long. The V end was cut by 4 bases, the J end by 5 bases, with 18 bases between. The CDR3 DNA follows: TGTGCCAGCAGCCCACGCACGGGAGCCAGTCACAATGAGCAGTTCTTC. Translation: CASSPRTGASHNEQFF.

A few counts support this clonotype. This rearrangement joins TRBV5-6 to TRBJ1-2; TRBD1 is a possible D gene (6 bases). The CDR3 length is 13 residues. Trimming took off 5 bases at V and 8 bases at J, with 16 bases between the two ends. Germline V CDR1 and CDR2: SGHDT, YYEEEE. The CDR3 nucleotides are TGTGCCAGCAGATTGAAACAGGGTGGCGGCTACACCTTC. This codes for CASRLKQGGGYTF.

This clonotype was observed a few times. The chain links TRBV27 to TRBJ1-2; D gene unclear. V dropped 5 bases and J dropped 4 bases, with 14 bases sitting between them. Germline V gene sequence: CDR1 MNHEY, CDR2 SMNVEV (reference sequence). The CDR3 has 14 residues. CDR3 coding DNA: TGTGCCAGCAGTCCGACTGGGAGGTCCTATGGCTACACCTTC. Translated: CASSPTGRSYGYTF.

For the CDR3, the DNA is TGTGCCAGCAGCCCAATGGCGGGAAGGAGTCCTAGCACAGATACGCAGTATTTT. Encoded protein: CASSPMAGRSPSTDTQYF. J is TRBJ2-3 and V is TRBV12-3 or TRBV12-4; D is possibly TRBD2 (6 bases). With 6 bases removed from V and 0 bases from J, the gap between germline ends came to 22 bases. CDR3 length: 18 amino acids.

The DNA for the CDR3 is TGTGCCAGCCTCAGGGGATATAATTCACCCCTCCACTTT. Translated, it gives CASLRGYNSPLHF. The genes are TRBV6-1 and TRBJ1-6, with a weak D call TRBD1 (6 bases). Between the trimmed V and J ends, which lost 8 bases and 4 bases, there was a span of 9 bases. CDR1 MNHNS and CDR2 SASEGT come from the germline V gene. This CDR3 has 13 amino acids.

The rearrangement joins TRBV29-1 to TRBJ2-2, with TRBD2 as a possible D gene (6 bases). V was clipped by 2 bases and J by 4 bases, with 8 bases between them. The CDR3 is 13 amino acids. Germline loops: CDR1 SQVTM, CDR2 ANQGSEA. The CDR3: CSVERGGTGELFF. The CDR3 bases are TGCAGCGTTGAAAGGGGAGGCACCGGGGAGCTGTTTTTT.

The rearrangement uses TRBV9 and TRBJ2-1; TRBD1 agrees at 9 bases. The CDR3 extends over 15 amino acids. After removal of 4 bases from V and 2 bases from J, the junction contained 4 bases not matched to a gene. Germline V lookup: CDR1 SGDLS, CDR2 YYNGEE. The CDR3 region is CASSPRDRAYNEQFF. Here the CDR3 DNA reads TGTGCCAGCAGCCCCCGGGACAGGGCCTACAATGAGCAGTTCTTC. Drawing the rest from reference TRBV9 and TRBJ2-1, the complete variable domain is DSGVTQTPKHLITATGQRVTLRCSPRSGDLSVYWYQQSLDQGLQFLIQYYNGEERAKGNILERFSAQQFPDLHSELNLSSLELGDSALYFCASSPRDRAYNEQFFGPGTRLTVL.

The chain is built from TRBV20-1 and TRBJ2-3; D unclear. The CDR3 extends over 15 amino acids. Germline lookup yields CDR1 DFQATT and CDR2 SNEGSKA (reference sequence). V lost 3 bases, J lost 5 bases, and 18 bases lay in between. The CDR3 DNA is TGCAGTGCTAGGTCGAGCAGGTGGCCGGGAGATACGCAGTATTTT. Its protein product is CSARSSRWPGDTQYF.

The sample holds a few counts of this clonotype. The V call is TRBV24-1, the J call TRBJ2-5; D gene uncertain. The length of the CDR3 is 11 residues. Germline V gene data show CDR1 as KGHDR and CDR2 as SFDVKD. V dropped 1 base and J dropped 11 bases, with 7 bases sitting between them. DNA of the CDR3: TGTGCCACCAGTGATTTCAATGAGCAGTACTTC. It yields the protein CATSDFNEQYF.